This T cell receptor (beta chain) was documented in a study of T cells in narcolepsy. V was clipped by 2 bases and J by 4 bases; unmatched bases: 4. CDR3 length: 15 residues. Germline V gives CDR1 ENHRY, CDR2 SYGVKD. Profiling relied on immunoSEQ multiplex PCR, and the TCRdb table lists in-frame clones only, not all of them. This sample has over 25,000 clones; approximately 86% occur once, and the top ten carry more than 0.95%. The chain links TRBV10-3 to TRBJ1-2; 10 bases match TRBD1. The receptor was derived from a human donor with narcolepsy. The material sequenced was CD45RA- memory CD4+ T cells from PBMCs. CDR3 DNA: TGTGCCATCAGTGAGGCCTGGACAGGGGGCTATGGCTACACCTTC. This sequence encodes CAISEAWTGGYGYTF.